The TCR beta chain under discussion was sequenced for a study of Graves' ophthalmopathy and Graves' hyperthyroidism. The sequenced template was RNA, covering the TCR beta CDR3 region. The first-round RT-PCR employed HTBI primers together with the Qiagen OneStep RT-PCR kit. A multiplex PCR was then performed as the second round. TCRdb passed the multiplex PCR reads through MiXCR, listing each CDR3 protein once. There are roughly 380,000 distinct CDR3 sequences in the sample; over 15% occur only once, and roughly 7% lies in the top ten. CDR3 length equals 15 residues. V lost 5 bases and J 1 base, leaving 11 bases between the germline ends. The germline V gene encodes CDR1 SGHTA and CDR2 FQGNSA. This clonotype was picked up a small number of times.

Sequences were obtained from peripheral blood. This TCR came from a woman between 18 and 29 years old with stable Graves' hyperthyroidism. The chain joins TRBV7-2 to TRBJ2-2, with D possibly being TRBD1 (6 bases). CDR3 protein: CASSLRGWNTGELFF. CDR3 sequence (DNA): TGTGCCAGCAGCCTCAGGGGTTGGAACACCGGGGAGCTGTTTTTT.